Here is one TCR beta chain with its context. The V segment lost 6 bases and the J segment 0 bases; nucleotides outside the gene matches: 5. Germline V gives CDR1 LGHNT, CDR2 FRNRAP. The CDR3 is 15 amino acids. This record belongs to a study of OX40 agonist ivuxolimab in advanced cancers. Some clones are missing from TCRdb's copy, which holds only in-frame ones; the method was immunoSEQ multiplex PCR. The data show tens of thousands of clones, approximately 86% seen once. Sequenced material: CD4+ or CD8+ T cells sorted from blood, taken in a trial of the OX40 agonist ivuxolimab. The TCR was taken from an adult with an advanced solid tumor such as melanoma, head and neck, liver or kidney cancer. The V call is TRBV12-5, the J call TRBJ2-3; 8 bases match TRBD2. The CDR3 region is CASGLGGASTDTQYF. CDR3 nucleotides: TGTGCTAGTGGCCTCGGGGGGGCGAGCACAGATACGCAGTATTTT.